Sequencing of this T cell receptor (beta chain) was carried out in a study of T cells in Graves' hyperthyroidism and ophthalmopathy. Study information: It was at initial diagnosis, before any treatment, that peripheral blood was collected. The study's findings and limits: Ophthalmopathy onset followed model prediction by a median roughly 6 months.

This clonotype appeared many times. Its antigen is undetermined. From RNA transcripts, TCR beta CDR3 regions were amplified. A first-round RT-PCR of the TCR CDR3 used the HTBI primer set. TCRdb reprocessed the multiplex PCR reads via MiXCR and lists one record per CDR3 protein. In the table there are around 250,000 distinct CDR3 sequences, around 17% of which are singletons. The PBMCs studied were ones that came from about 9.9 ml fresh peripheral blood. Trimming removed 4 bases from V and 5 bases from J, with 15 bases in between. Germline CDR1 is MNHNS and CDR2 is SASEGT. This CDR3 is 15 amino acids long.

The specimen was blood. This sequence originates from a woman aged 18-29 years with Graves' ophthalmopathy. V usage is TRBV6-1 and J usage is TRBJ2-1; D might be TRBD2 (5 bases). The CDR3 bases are TGTGCCAGCAGTGGTCGGGATCCTCGGGACAATGAGCAGTTCTTC. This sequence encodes CASSGRDPRDNEQFF.